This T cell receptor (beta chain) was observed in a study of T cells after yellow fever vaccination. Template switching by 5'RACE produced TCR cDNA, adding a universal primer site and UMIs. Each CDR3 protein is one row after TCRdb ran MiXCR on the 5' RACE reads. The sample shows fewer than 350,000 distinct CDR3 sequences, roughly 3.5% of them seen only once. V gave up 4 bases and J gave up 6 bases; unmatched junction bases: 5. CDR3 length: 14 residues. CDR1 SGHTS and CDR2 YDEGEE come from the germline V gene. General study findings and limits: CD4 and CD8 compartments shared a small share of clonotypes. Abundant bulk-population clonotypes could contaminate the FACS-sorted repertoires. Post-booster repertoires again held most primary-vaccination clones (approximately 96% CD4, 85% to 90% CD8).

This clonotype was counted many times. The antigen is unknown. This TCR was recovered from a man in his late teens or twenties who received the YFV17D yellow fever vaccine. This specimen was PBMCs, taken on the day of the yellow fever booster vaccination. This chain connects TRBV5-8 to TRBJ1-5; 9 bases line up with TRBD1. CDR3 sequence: CASSPDRGRQPQHF. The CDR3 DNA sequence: TGTGCCAGCAGCCCGGACAGGGGACGTCAGCCCCAGCATTTT.